Each of the 6 T cell receptor beta chains below was sequenced from the same sample in a study of CD8 T cells in ankylosing spondylitis. Regarding the study as a whole: Characteristic of ankylosing spondylitis blood, it appeared, was a TCR beta motif comprising about eight highly homologous variants.

Using its own MiXCR run on the 5' RACE reads, TCRdb lists one record per CDR3 protein. This sample yields a few hundred thousand distinct CDR3 sequences, of which around 7.6% are seen a single time; about 14% belongs to the top ten. The antigens for these receptors are not known. Sequences were obtained from blood, either unsorted or a sorted T cell fraction (not recorded which). These receptors all come from a male donor with ankylosing spondylitis.

In its sample, this clonotype was seen a few times. V and J are TRBV2 and TRBJ2-2; no reliable D call. Germline V gene sequence: CDR1 SNHLY, CDR2 FYNNEI. Trimming pared 4 bases from V and 1 base from J, leaving 10 bases between. The CDR3 is 15 amino acids. CDR3: CASSVLGQNTGELFF. Written as DNA, the CDR3 is TGTGCCAGCAGTGTGTTGGGCCAGAACACCGGGGAGCTGTTTTTT.

V is TRBV12-3 or TRBV12-4 and J is TRBJ2-6, with TRBD2 matching 10 bases. This CDR3 is built from 16 residues. The V segment lost 2 bases and the J segment 2 bases; nucleotides outside the gene matches: 0. The CDR3 here is CASSLSGRAGANVLTF. CDR3 sequence (DNA): TGTGCCAGCAGTTTAAGCGGGAGGGCTGGGGCCAACGTCCTGACTTTC.

The J gene is TRBJ2-3, the V gene TRBV12-3 or TRBV12-4, with 10 bases matching TRBD1. With V trimmed by 7 bases and J by 3 bases, 10 bases remained unmatched. CDR3 size: 16 residues. The CDR3 is CASKDGTGAGTDTQYF. CDR3 DNA sequence: TGTGCCAGCAAGGACGGGACAGGGGCCGGAACAGATACGCAGTATTTT.

The chain uses TRBV28 and TRBJ2-6, with 8 bases identical to TRBD1. Germline CDR1 reads MDHEN; CDR2 reads SYDVKM. The V segment lost 4 bases and the J segment 0 bases; nucleotides outside the gene matches: 5. The CDR3 runs to 17 residues. The CDR3 loop is CASSSQGVGSGANVLTF. CDR3 nucleotides: TGTGCCAGCAGTTCACAGGGGGTAGGCTCTGGGGCCAACGTCCTGACTTTC.

At least ten counts were recorded for this clonotype. The rearrangement uses TRBV15 and TRBJ2-1, with TRBD2 as a possible D gene (6 bases). The CDR3 is made up of 16 amino acids. Trimming cost V 5 bases and J 3 bases, with 17 bases left between them. Germline loops: CDR1 LNHNV, CDR2 YYDKDF (reference sequence). The CDR3 DNA sequence: TGTGCCACCAGCGCGGGTGCGATGGGAGGCTACAATGAGCAGTTCTTC. This translates into CATSAGAMGGYNEQFF.

This clonotype was detected a few times. V is TRBV2 and J is TRBJ2-3; D is perhaps TRBD1 (6 bases). The CDR3 runs 16 residues. V lost 6 bases and J lost 1, with 17 bases in between. Germline-derived CDR1 and CDR2 are SNHLY and FYNNEI. DNA for the CDR3: TGTGCCAGCAGCCCCGGACAGCACCTTCGCACAGATACGCAGTATTTT. It is translated as CASSPGQHLRTDTQYF.